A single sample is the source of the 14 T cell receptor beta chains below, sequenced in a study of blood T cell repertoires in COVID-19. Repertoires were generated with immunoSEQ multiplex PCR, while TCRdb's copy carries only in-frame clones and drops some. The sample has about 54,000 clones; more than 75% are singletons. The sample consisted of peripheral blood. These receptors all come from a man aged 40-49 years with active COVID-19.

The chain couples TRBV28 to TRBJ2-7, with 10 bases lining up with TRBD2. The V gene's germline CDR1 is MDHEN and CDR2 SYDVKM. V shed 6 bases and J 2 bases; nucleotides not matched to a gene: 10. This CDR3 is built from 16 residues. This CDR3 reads CASRDTSGKSPYEQYF. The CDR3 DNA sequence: TGTGCCAGCAGGGACACTAGCGGGAAGTCCCCCTACGAGCAGTACTTC.

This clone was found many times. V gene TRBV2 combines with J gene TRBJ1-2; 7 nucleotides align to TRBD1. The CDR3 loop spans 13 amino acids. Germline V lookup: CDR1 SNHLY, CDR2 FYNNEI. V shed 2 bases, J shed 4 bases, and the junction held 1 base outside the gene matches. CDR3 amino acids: CASSERTGYGYTF. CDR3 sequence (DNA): TGTGCCAGCAGTGAAAGGACAGGCTATGGCTACACCTTC.

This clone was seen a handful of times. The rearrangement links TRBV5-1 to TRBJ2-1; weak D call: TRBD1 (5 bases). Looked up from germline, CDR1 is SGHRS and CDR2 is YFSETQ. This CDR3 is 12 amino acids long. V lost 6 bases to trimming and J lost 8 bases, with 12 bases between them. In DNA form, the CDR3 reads TGCGCCAGCAAGCCTAGGGGCGATGAGCAGTTCTTC. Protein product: CASKPRGDEQFF.

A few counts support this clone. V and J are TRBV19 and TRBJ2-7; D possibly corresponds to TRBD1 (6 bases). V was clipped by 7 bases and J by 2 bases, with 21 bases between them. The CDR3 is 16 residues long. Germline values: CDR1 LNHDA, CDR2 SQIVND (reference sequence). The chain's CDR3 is CASTRAPGAPTYEQYF. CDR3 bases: TGTGCCAGTACCCGAGCCCCAGGGGCCCCCACCTACGAGCAGTACTTC.

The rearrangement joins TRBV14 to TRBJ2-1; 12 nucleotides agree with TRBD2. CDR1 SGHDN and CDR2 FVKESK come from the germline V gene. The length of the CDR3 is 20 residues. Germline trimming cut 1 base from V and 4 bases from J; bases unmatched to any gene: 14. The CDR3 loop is CASSQAPGETSGRPYNEQFF. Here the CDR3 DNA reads TGTGCCAGCAGCCAAGCCCCCGGGGAGACTAGCGGGAGACCTTACAATGAGCAGTTCTTC.

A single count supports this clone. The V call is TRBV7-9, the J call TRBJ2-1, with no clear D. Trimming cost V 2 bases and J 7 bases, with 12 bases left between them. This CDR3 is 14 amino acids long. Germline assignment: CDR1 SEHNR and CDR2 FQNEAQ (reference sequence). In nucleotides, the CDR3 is TGTGCCAGCAGCTTAAACTTCGGTCTTAATGAGCAGTTCTTC. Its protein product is CASSLNFGLNEQFF.

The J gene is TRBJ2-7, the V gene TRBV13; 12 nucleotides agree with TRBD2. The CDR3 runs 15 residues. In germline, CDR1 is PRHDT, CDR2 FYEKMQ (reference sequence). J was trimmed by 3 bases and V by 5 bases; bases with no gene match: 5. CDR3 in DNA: TGTGCCAGCAGCCTGACTAGCGGGAGTTACTACGAGCAGTACTTC. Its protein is CASSLTSGSYYEQYF.

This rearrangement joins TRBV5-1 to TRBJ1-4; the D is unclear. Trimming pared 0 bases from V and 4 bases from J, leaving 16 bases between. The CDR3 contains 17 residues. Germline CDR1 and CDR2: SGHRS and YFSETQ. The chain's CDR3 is CASSLGVARKFNEKLFF. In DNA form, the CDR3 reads TGCGCCAGCAGCTTGGGGGTCGCCAGGAAGTTTAATGAAAAACTGTTTTTT. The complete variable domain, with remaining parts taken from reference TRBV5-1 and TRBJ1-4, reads KAGVTQTPRYLIKTRGQQVTLSCSPISGHRSVSWYQQTPGQGLQFLFEYFSETQRNKGNFPGRFSGRQFSNSRSEMNVSTLELGDSALYLCASSLGVARKFNEKLFFGSGTQLSVL.

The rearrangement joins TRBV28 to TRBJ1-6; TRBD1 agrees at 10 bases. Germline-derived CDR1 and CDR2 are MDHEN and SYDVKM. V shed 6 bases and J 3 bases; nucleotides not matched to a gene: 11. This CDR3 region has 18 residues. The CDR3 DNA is TGTGCCAGCAGGGGGGGGACAGGGGATGATGGCTATAATTCACCCCTCCACTTT. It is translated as CASRGGTGDDGYNSPLHF. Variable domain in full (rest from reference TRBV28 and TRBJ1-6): DVKVTQSSRYLVKRTGEKVFLECVQDMDHENMFWYRQDPGLGLRLIYFSYDVKMKEKGDIPEGYSVSREKKERFSLILESASTNQTSMYLCASRGGTGDDGYNSPLHFGNGTRLTVT.

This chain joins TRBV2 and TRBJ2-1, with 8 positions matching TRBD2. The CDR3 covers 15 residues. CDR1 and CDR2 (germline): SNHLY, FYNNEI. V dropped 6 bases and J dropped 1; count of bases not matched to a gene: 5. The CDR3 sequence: CASSEREISYNEQFF. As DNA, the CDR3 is TGTGCCAGCAGCGAGCGGGAGATTTCCTACAATGAGCAGTTCTTC.

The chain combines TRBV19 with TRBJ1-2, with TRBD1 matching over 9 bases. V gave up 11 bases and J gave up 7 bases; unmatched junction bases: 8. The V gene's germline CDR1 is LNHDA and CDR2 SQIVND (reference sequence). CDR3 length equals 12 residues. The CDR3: CACYTGGFGYTF. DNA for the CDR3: TGTGCCTGCTACACAGGGGGCTTTGGCTACACCTTC.

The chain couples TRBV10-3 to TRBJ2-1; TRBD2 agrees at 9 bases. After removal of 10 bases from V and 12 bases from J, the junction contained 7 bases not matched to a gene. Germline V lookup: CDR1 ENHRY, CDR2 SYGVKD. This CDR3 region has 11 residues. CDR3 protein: CATGKREAQFF. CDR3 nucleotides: TGTGCCACCGGGAAGCGGGAGGCGCAGTTCTTC.

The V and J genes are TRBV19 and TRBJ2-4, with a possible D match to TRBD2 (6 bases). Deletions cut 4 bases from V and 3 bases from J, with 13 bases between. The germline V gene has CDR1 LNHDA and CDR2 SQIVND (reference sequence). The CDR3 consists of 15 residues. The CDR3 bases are TGTGCCAGTAGTAACTCCGCGGAGGGCAAAAACATTCAGTACTTC. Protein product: CASSNSAEGKNIQYF.

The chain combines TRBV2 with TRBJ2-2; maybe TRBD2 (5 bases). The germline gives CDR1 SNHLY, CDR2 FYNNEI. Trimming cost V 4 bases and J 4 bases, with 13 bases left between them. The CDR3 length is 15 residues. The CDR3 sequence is CASSGRGGGTGELFF. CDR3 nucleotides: TGTGCCAGCAGTGGGAGAGGCGGAGGCACCGGGGAGCTGTTTTTT.